One and the same sample provided the 23 T cell receptor beta chains below, sequenced in a study of breast tumors, draining lymph nodes, adjacent tissues. Breast cancer patients provided tissue from their axillary draining lymph nodes. MiXCR was run by TCRdb on the multiplex PCR reads, yielding one entry per CDR3 protein. The table has around 170,000 distinct CDR3 sequences, 30% to 35% seen once. Sequencing used axillary lymph node tissue. The origin of the receptors is a female donor with breast cancer. Some clones in this sample may be carry-over from other donors' samples.

Comments on this clonotype: This may be a read error: a much more frequent sequence differs by one nucleotide. V is TRBV6-1 and J is TRBJ1-4; 7 nucleotides match TRBD1. CDR3 length: 16 residues. V shed 5 bases, J shed 1 base, and the junction held 7 bases outside the gene matches. Germline V gene lookup returns CDR1 MNHNS and CDR2 SASEGT. The CDR3 region has the DNA TGTGCCAGCAGTCATCCCCAGGGGGGAACTAATGAAAAACTGTTTTTT. This encodes CASSHPQGGTNEKLFF.

Of note for this clonotype: This sequence may be a read error, since a much larger clone differs from it by one base. The chain links TRBV25-1 to TRBJ2-2; D might be TRBD1 (6 bases). This CDR3 spans 13 amino acids. Per germline, CDR1 MGHDK and CDR2 SYGVNS. DNA for the CDR3: TGTGCCAGCACTAACAGGGCGGTCGGGGAGCCGTTTTTT. Protein sequence: CASTNRAVGEPFF.

This clonotype was seen a handful of times. The CDR3 region is CASSILSGGSSYEQYF. The DNA for the CDR3 is TGTGCCAGCAGTATTCTAAGTGGGGGGAGCTCCTACGAGCAGTACTTC. The rearrangement uses TRBV28 and TRBJ2-7; D might be TRBD2 (6 bases). The CDR3 is 16 amino acids. V was pared by 5 bases and J by 0 bases, with 17 bases between. Germline CDR1 MDHEN, CDR2 SYDVKM.

This clonotype has at least ten counts. The V call is TRBV20-1, the J call TRBJ1-2; 9 nucleotides agree with TRBD1. CDR1 and CDR2 from the germline V gene are DFQATT and SNEGSKA (reference sequence). J lost 7 bases, V lost 5 bases, and 11 bases had no gene match. This CDR3 contains 14 residues. CDR3 sequence reads: CSAGNTGGFLGYTF. The DNA of the CDR3 is TGCAGTGCTGGTAATACAGGGGGCTTTCTTGGCTACACCTTC.

This clonotype was detected many times. CDR3: CASSSSGMAFF. The CDR3 DNA sequence: TGTGCCAGCAGTTCAAGCGGGATGGCGTTCTTC. This rearrangement joins TRBV12-3 or TRBV12-4 to TRBJ2-1; 7 bases match TRBD2. J lost 15 bases, V lost 4 bases, and 6 bases had no gene match. The CDR3 covers 11 residues.

This clonotype was detected a few times. This may be a read error, as it is one base from a much larger clone. The chain joins TRBV12-3 or TRBV12-4 to TRBJ2-5; D is possibly TRBD1 or TRBD2 (5 bases each). There are 15 residues in the CDR3. V lost 3 bases, J lost 5 bases, and 16 bases lay in between. Here the CDR3 reads CASSFSPLGTETQYF. In DNA, the CDR3 is TGTGCCAGCAGTTTCAGCCCCCTAGGGACGGAGACCCAGTACTTC.

This clonotype has at least ten counts. The V gene is TRBV6-5, the J gene TRBJ2-7; D call uncertain. There are 12 residues in the CDR3. Germline values: CDR1 MNHEY, CDR2 SVGAGI. V was shortened by 6 bases and J by 7 bases, with 13 bases between the two germline ends. CDR3 nucleotides: TGTGCCAGCAGCCCTGGAAATTGGGAGCAGTACTTC. Translated, it gives CASSPGNWEQYF.

In this sample, this clonotype turned up many times. The chain recombines TRBV9 with TRBJ2-3, with 8 bases matching TRBD2. Germline V lookup: CDR1 SGDLS, CDR2 YYNGEE. This CDR3 region has 13 residues. The V and J ends lost 6 bases and 8 bases, in that order; junction bases with no gene match: 8. The CDR3 DNA reads as TGTGCCAGCACCGGGGCGGGAGGTTCTACGCAGTATTTT. It yields the protein CASTGAGGSTQYF.

There are many counts of this clonotype. The genes are TRBV7-9 and TRBJ2-3; 16 nucleotides match TRBD2. The CDR3 covers 19 residues. J gave up 4 bases and V 6 bases, and 13 bases lay outside the gene matches. Germline V gene data show CDR1 as SEHNR and CDR2 as FQNEAQ (reference sequence). Written as DNA, the CDR3 is TGTGCCAGCAGACCGGGACTAGCGGGGGGGCCGGTGTCCGCAGATACGCAGTATTTT. Translating gives CASRPGLAGGPVSADTQYF.

In its sample, this clonotype was seen many times. The chain carries TRBV2 and TRBJ2-1, with D possibly called TRBD1 or TRBD2 (6 bases each). The V gene's germline CDR1 is SNHLY and CDR2 FYNNEI. V was shortened by 6 bases and J by 4 bases, with 19 bases between the two germline ends. There are 16 residues in the CDR3. CDR3 bases: TGTGCCAGCAGCCAAGGGGGACTCCCAGGGTACAATGAGCAGTTCTTC. It encodes CASSQGGLPGYNEQFF.

This clonotype was observed a handful of times. V usage is TRBV7-9 and J usage is TRBJ1-1; maybe TRBD1 (5 bases). This CDR3 has 13 amino acids. CDR1 SEHNR and CDR2 FQNEAQ come from the germline V gene (reference sequence). Trimming took off 2 bases at V and 5 bases at J, with 9 bases between the two ends. The CDR3 region is CASSLMGDTEAFF. CDR3 nucleotides: TGTGCCAGCAGCTTAATGGGGGATACTGAAGCTTTCTTT. Supplemented by reference TRBV7-9 and TRBJ1-1, the full variable domain reads DTGVSQNPRHKITKRGQNVTFRCDPISEHNRLYWYRQTLGQGPEFLTYFQNEAQLEKSRLLSDRFSAERPKGSFSTLEIQRTEQGDSAMYLCASSLMGDTEAFFGQGTRLTVV.

In its sample, this clonotype was seen many times. The chain couples TRBV4-1 to TRBJ2-1; D is undetermined. CDR3 length equals 15 residues. Germline V gene lookup returns CDR1 MGHRA and CDR2 YSYEKL. The V and J ends lost 1 base and 0 bases respectively, with 7 bases between them. The CDR3 region has the DNA TGCGCCAGCAGCCAAGTAAGGAGCTCCTACAATGAGCAGTTCTTC. Protein sequence: CASSQVRSSYNEQFF.

This clonotype counts as medium-sized. This sequence joins TRBV29-1 and TRBJ2-5, with TRBD1 as a possible D gene (6 bases). V was pared by 5 bases and J by 3 bases, with 13 bases between. In germline, CDR1 is SQVTM, CDR2 ANQGSEA. This CDR3 has 13 amino acids. CDR3: CSVKPQGKETQYF. In nucleotides, the CDR3 is TGCAGCGTTAAACCCCAGGGGAAAGAGACCCAGTACTTC. Drawing the rest from reference TRBV29-1 and TRBJ2-5, the complete variable domain is SAVISQKPSRDICQRGTSLTIQCQVDSQVTMMFWYRQQPGQSLTLIATANQGSEATYESGFVIDKFPISRPNLTFSTLTVSNMSPEDSSIYLCSVKPQGKETQYFGPGTRLLVL.

This clonotype showed up many times. The chain combines TRBV20-1 with TRBJ2-4; D perhaps matches TRBD1 (6 bases). The V end lost 5 bases, the J end lost 7 bases, and 15 bases lay between the germline ends. The CDR3 consists of 13 residues. Germline lookup yields CDR1 DFQATT and CDR2 SNEGSKA (reference sequence). The CDR3 region is CSASPGQGNIQYF. Here the CDR3 DNA reads TGCAGTGCTTCCCCAGGCCAGGGGAACATTCAGTACTTC.

On this clonotype: A much larger clone sits a single nucleotide away, making a read error possible. V is TRBV19 and J is TRBJ2-5; TRBD1 matches 10 bases. The CDR3 has 21 residues. V shed 6 bases and J 3 bases; nucleotides not matched to a gene: 25. The germline V gene encodes CDR1 LNHDA and CDR2 SQIVND (reference sequence). The CDR3 nucleotides are TGTGCCAGTAGCCCAATAAAAGGAGTTCAAAACCGGGACAGGGGTAAAGAGACCCAGTACTTC. Protein product: CASSPIKGVQNRDRGKETQYF.

The chain joins TRBV29-1 to TRBJ2-5; D gene ambiguous. CDR3 length: 12 residues. Trimming stripped 4 bases from V and 2 bases from J, with 8 bases between. Germline CDR1 and CDR2: SQVTM and ANQGSEA. Here the CDR3 DNA reads TGCAGCGTTGGGGATACGCAAGAGACCCAGTACTTC. It specifies CSVGDTQETQYF.

This clonotype was seen repeatedly, ten times or more. This sequence joins TRBV30 and TRBJ2-7; 10 positions match TRBD2. The ends lost 3 bases at V and 4 bases at J; junction bases unmatched: 12. Germline CDR1 GTSNPN, CDR2 SVGIG (reference sequence). The CDR3 extends over 16 amino acids. CDR3 sequence: CAWSISQTSGTYEQYF. The CDR3 DNA follows: TGTGCCTGGAGCATTTCTCAAACTAGCGGGACTTACGAGCAGTACTTC.

This clonotype was counted at least ten times. The chain employs TRBV15 and TRBJ1-1; no reliable D call. Germline CDR1 reads LNHNV; CDR2 reads YYDKDF (reference sequence). This CDR3 is built from 14 residues. Trimming took off 0 bases at V and 5 bases at J, with 10 bases between the two ends. CDR3 DNA: TGTGCCACCAGCAGAGATGAGGCTGGAACTGAAGCTTTCTTT. It codes for CATSRDEAGTEAFF.

Comment on this clonotype: The junction departs from the called germline gene at one end, perhaps through a read error. The chain carries TRBV19 and TRBJ1-4; 7 nucleotides match TRBD1. Per germline, CDR1 LNHDA and CDR2 SQIVND (reference sequence). The CDR3 consists of 17 residues. The CDR3 sequence is CASTTVFTGATNEKLSF. The CDR3 DNA reads as TGTGCCAGTACCACGGTCTTTACAGGGGCAACTAATGAAAAACTGTCTTTT.

Many counts were recorded for this clonotype. V is TRBV12-3 or TRBV12-4 and J is TRBJ1-3, with D tentatively TRBD1 (5 bases). The CDR3 covers 15 residues. V lost 2 bases and J lost 3, with 11 bases in between. In DNA form, the CDR3 reads TGTGCCAGCAGTTTAAGGGGCGTAAGTGGAAACACCATATATTTT. Encoded protein: CASSLRGVSGNTIYF.

V and J are TRBV7-3 and TRBJ2-1; 8 bases are a match to TRBD2. V lost 6 bases, J lost 4 bases, and 5 bases stayed unmatched. Germline lookup yields CDR1 SGHTA and CDR2 FQGTGA. The CDR3 has 14 residues. The CDR3 region is CASSRAGGYNEQFF. In nucleotides, the CDR3 is TGTGCCAGCAGTCGGGCGGGAGGTTACAATGAGCAGTTCTTC.

The rearrangement joins TRBV10-3 to TRBJ2-2; TRBD2 is a possible D gene (6 bases). V was cut by 0 bases and J by 1 base, with 12 bases left in between. The CDR3 length is 17 residues. In germline, CDR1 is ENHRY, CDR2 SYGVKD. The CDR3 sequence is CAISESWWGLNTGELFF. The CDR3 region has the DNA TGTGCCATCAGTGAGTCATGGTGGGGACTGAACACCGGGGAGCTGTTTTTT.

This clonotype was recorded at least ten times. The chain is built from TRBV20-1 and TRBJ2-5; D gene ambiguous. The V gene's germline CDR1 is DFQATT and CDR2 SNEGSKA (reference sequence). This CDR3 has 12 residues. V was cut by 7 bases and J by 5 bases, with 14 bases left in between. The DNA for the CDR3 is TGCAGTGGCCTGGGGTTCTCTGAGACCCAGTACTTC. It encodes CSGLGFSETQYF.